These 26 T cell receptor beta chains came from one sample sequenced in a study of T cell clonotyping in hematopoietic cell transplantation. Time point indicated: recipient sample about 28 days before transplant, after cytoreduction. Method: immunoSEQ multiplex PCR; TCRdb's copy keeps in-frame clones and lacks some. Of tens of thousands of clones listed, 95% to 97% were seen once; the top ten hold approximately 1.8%. Sequences were derived from peripheral blood mononuclear cells, sampled before stem cell transplant. The receptors here all came from a woman aged 45-60 years with acute myeloid leukemia. Some clones in this sample may be carry-over from other donors' samples.

The chain couples TRBV13 to TRBJ1-2; D is unresolved. Trimming removed 2 bases from V and 2 bases from J, with 9 bases in between. CDR1 is PRHDT and CDR2 is FYEKMQ in the germline V gene (reference sequence). The CDR3 covers 14 residues. The chain's CDR3 is CASSLNWENYGYTF. CDR3 DNA: TGTGCCAGCAGCTTAAACTGGGAGAACTATGGCTACACCTTC.

This chain links TRBV2 with TRBJ1-5; D is undetermined. With 8 bases removed from V and 4 bases from J, the gap between germline ends came to 15 bases. The germline V gene has CDR1 SNHLY and CDR2 FYNNEI. This CDR3 region has 14 residues. CDR3 residues: CASSPDGHNQPQHF. The CDR3 nucleotides are TGTGCCAGCTCCCCGGACGGGCATAATCAGCCCCAGCATTTT.

The V call is TRBV7-2, the J call TRBJ1-3; D ambiguous. Per the germline V gene, CDR1 is SGHTA and CDR2 is FQGNSA. The ends were cut back, 5 bases at V and 0 bases at J, with 8 bases in the middle. The CDR3 covers 14 residues. Here the CDR3 reads CASSPTRSGNTIYF. The CDR3 coding sequence is TGTGCCAGCAGCCCCACCCGCTCTGGAAACACCATATATTTT.

This clone was seen a handful of times. V gene TRBV7-9 combines with J gene TRBJ1-1, with D uncertain. Trimming cost V 2 bases and J 2 bases, with 9 bases left between them. Per the germline V gene, CDR1 is SEHNR and CDR2 is FQNEAQ (reference sequence). This CDR3 spans 14 amino acids. CDR3 region: CASSLLQSNTEAFF. The CDR3 coding sequence is TGTGCCAGCAGCTTATTACAGAGTAACACTGAAGCTTTCTTT.

The chain has TRBV6-5 and TRBJ2-7; possibly TRBD1 for D (7 bases). The CDR3 is 12 amino acids. Trimming stripped 11 bases from V and 3 bases from J, with 14 bases between. Germline V CDR1 and CDR2: MNHEY, SVGAGI. The CDR3 DNA follows: TGTGCCCCGGGGGACAGCGACTACGAGCAGTACTTC. Encoded protein: CAPGDSDYEQYF.

The genes are TRBV6-6 and TRBJ1-1, with no clear D. Trimming stripped 8 bases from V and 1 base from J, with 8 bases between. From germline, CDR1 is MNHNY and CDR2 SVGAGI (reference sequence). The CDR3 length is 12 residues. The CDR3 is CASALENTEAFF. The CDR3, as DNA: TGTGCCAGCGCGTTAGAGAACACTGAAGCTTTCTTT.

The chain combines TRBV30 with TRBJ1-5; 7 positions match TRBD1. V lost 0 bases to trimming and J lost 5 bases; unmatched junction nucleotides: 4. This CDR3 has 14 residues. Germline values: CDR1 GTSNPN, CDR2 SVGIG (reference sequence). CDR3 nucleotide sequence: TGTGCCTGGAGTGTAGGGACAGCCTATCAGCCCCAGCATTTT. Translating it yields CAWSVGTAYQPQHF.

This chain connects TRBV19 to TRBJ1-1; tentatively, D is TRBD1 (5 bases). Germline lookup yields CDR1 LNHDA and CDR2 SQIVND (reference sequence). The CDR3 has 15 amino acids. V shed 4 bases and J shed 5 bases, with 17 bases lying between them. The CDR3 DNA follows: TGTGCCAGTAGTAGCCACTCCCAGGGCCGGACTGAAGCTTTCTTT. This encodes CASSSHSQGRTEAFF.

The chain carries TRBV19 and TRBJ1-2; 7 positions agree with TRBD1. V lost 8 bases, J lost 3 bases, and 6 bases stayed unmatched. Germline CDR1 is LNHDA and CDR2 is SQIVND (reference sequence). The CDR3 sequence is 13 residues long. The DNA of the CDR3 is TGTGCCAGTGGGTCGGGGACAGACTATGGCTACACCTTC. It encodes CASGSGTDYGYTF.

The genes are TRBV9 and TRBJ1-3; D unclear. Looked up from germline, CDR1 is SGDLS and CDR2 is YYNGEE. The CDR3 is 14 amino acids. V lost 4 bases, J lost 0 bases, and 8 bases lay in between. CDR3 DNA sequence: TGTGCCAGCAGCAAAGAATTCTCTGGAAACACCATATATTTT. Residues: CASSKEFSGNTIYF.

The rearrangement links TRBV6-5 to TRBJ1-2; 8 bases line up with TRBD1. The CDR3 covers 16 residues. Germline V gene lookup returns CDR1 MNHEY and CDR2 SVGAGI. V gave up 4 bases and J gave up 6 bases; unmatched junction bases: 13. CDR3 DNA sequence: TGTGCCAGCAGTTCTAAACCCTGGACAGGGATACATGGCTACACCTTC. As protein: CASSSKPWTGIHGYTF.

V is TRBV4-1 and J is TRBJ2-5; 12 nucleotides match TRBD1. This CDR3 has 15 amino acids. J was trimmed by 5 bases and V by 3 bases; bases with no gene match: 4. CDR1 is MGHRA and CDR2 is YSYEKL in the germline V gene. The CDR3 DNA reads as TGCGCCAGCAGCCAGGGACAGGGGGCAGTGGAGACCCAGTACTTC. The encoded protein is CASSQGQGAVETQYF.

This clone was found once. The rearrangement joins TRBV15 to TRBJ2-5; a possible D gene is TRBD2 (6 bases). CDR1 and CDR2 from the germline V gene are LNHNV and YYDKDF (reference sequence). The CDR3 runs to 12 residues. V lost 7 bases, J lost 2 bases, and 8 bases lay in between. Here the CDR3 DNA reads TGTGCCACCAACCGGGGGCAAGAGACCCAGTACTTC. Its translation: CATNRGQETQYF.

The J gene is TRBJ1-2, the V gene TRBV20-1; tentative D call: TRBD1 (6 bases). The CDR3 is 11 amino acids. Per the germline V gene, CDR1 is DFQATT and CDR2 is SNEGSKA (reference sequence). V dropped 7 bases and J dropped 10 bases, with 16 bases sitting between them. The CDR3: CSVELGGAYTF. The CDR3, as DNA: TGCAGTGTTGAGTTGGGGGGCGCCTACACCTTC.

V usage is TRBV18 and J usage is TRBJ1-1; 12 bases align to TRBD1. The CDR3 consists of 17 residues. Per the germline V gene, CDR1 is KGHSH and CDR2 is LQKENI. J lost 5 bases, V lost 5 bases, and 12 bases had no gene match. CDR3 loop: CASSIGAGTGGWTEAFF. The CDR3, as DNA: TGTGCCAGCTCAATTGGCGCGGGGACAGGGGGCTGGACTGAAGCTTTCTTT. Drawing the rest from reference TRBV18 and TRBJ1-1, the complete variable domain is NAGVMQNPRHLVRRRGQEARLRCSPMKGHSHVYWYRQLPEEGLKFMVYLQKENIIDESGMPKERFSAEFPKEGPSILRIQQVVRGDSAAYFCASSIGAGTGGWTEAFFGQGTRLTVV.

The chain joins TRBV27 to TRBJ2-4, with TRBD1 matching 8 bases. After removal of 5 bases from V and 6 bases from J, the junction contained 12 bases not matched to a gene. Germline V CDR1 and CDR2: MNHEY, SMNVEV (reference sequence). The CDR3 is made up of 16 amino acids. CDR3 coding DNA: TGTGCCAGCAGTAAATCCTCCAGGGGGCTTAGAAACATTCAGTACTTC. Protein sequence: CASSKSSRGLRNIQYF.

The chain employs TRBV7-8 and TRBJ2-7; weak D call: TRBD2 (6 bases). The V end was cut by 6 bases, the J end by 4 bases, with 19 bases between. The CDR3 covers 15 residues. Per the germline V gene, CDR1 is SGHVS and CDR2 is FQNEAQ. The CDR3 bases are TGTGCCAGCAGTCTAACGCCGGGACTCACTTACGAGCAGTACTTC. This translates into CASSLTPGLTYEQYF.

The V gene is TRBV6-5, the J gene TRBJ1-5; TRBD1 is a possible D gene (6 bases). Germline loops: CDR1 MNHEY, CDR2 SVGAGI. Trimming removed 0 bases at V and 7 bases at J, with 7 bases between. CDR3 length: 13 residues. CDR3 in amino acids: CASSYSRGQPQHF. In nucleotides, the CDR3 is TGTGCCAGCAGTTACTCGAGGGGGCAGCCCCAGCATTTT.

The chain combines TRBV23-1 with TRBJ2-7, with D unresolved. TRBV23-1 is an ORF, with its function uncertain. The CDR3 loop spans 13 amino acids. V was shortened by 9 bases and J by 2 bases, with 14 bases between the two germline ends. DNA for the CDR3: TGCGCCAGAGGACCTCGGAGCGCCTACGAGCAGTACTTC. This translates into CARGPRSAYEQYF.

The CDR3 reads CASRQGADQPQHF. In DNA form, the CDR3 reads TGTGCCAGCAGACAGGGGGCCGATCAGCCCCAGCATTTT. The chain employs TRBV6-6 and TRBJ1-5; 9 nucleotides match TRBD1. Looked up from germline, CDR1 is MNHNY and CDR2 is SVGAGI (reference sequence). This CDR3 contains 13 residues. Trimming at V came to 6 bases and at J to 5 bases, leaving 2 bases not matched to a gene.

The genes are TRBV5-1 and TRBJ1-1, with TRBD1 identical over 9 bases. The CDR3 has 15 amino acids. After removal of 4 bases from V and 3 bases from J, the junction contained 7 bases not matched to a gene. CDR1 and CDR2 from the germline V gene are SGHRS and YFSETQ. CDR3 protein: CASSKTGGSDTEAFF. The CDR3 DNA is TGCGCCAGCAGCAAGACAGGGGGTTCGGACACTGAAGCTTTCTTT.

CDR3 sequence (DNA): TGTGCCAGCAGTTTACAGGGAGGGGGCTATGGCTACACCTTC. It codes for CASSLQGGGYGYTF. V usage is TRBV27 and J usage is TRBJ1-2, with TRBD1 as a possible D gene (6 bases). CDR1 and CDR2 from the germline V gene are MNHEY and SMNVEV (reference sequence). The CDR3 contains 14 residues. V lost 2 bases and J lost 4, with 11 bases in between.

The chain links TRBV10-3 to TRBJ2-5; D is unclear. The J call may not be correct, given that the DNA end is closer to TRBJ2-7. Germline CDR1 reads ENHRY; CDR2 reads SYGVKD. The CDR3 sequence is 13 residues long. The CDR3 coding sequence is TGTGCCATCACCTATGGGCCTCCCTACGAGCAGTACTTC. This translates into CAITYGPPYEQYF.

In nucleotides, the CDR3 is TGCGCCAGCAGCCGGGACAGGGGGCGACCATCTGGAAACACCATATATTTT. It yields the protein CASSRDRGRPSGNTIYF. The genes are TRBV10-1 and TRBJ1-3, with TRBD1 identical over 12 bases. CDR3 length: 17 residues. Germline V gene sequence: CDR1 WNHNN, CDR2 SYGVQD (reference sequence). V shed 6 bases, J shed 1 base, and the junction held 7 bases outside the gene matches.

The chain combines TRBV6-5 with TRBJ1-2; 9 positions agree with TRBD1. V lost 6 bases to trimming and J lost 4 bases; unmatched junction nucleotides: 6. Germline assignment: CDR1 MNHEY and CDR2 SVGAGI. There are 14 residues in the CDR3. DNA of the CDR3: TGTGCCAGCAGAGAACAGGGGGCAGCCTATGGCTACACCTTC. It codes for CASREQGAAYGYTF.

The chain uses TRBV5-1 and TRBJ2-1; the D is unclear. The CDR3 has 15 amino acids. Germline V lookup: CDR1 SGHRS, CDR2 YFSETQ. The ends were cut back, 2 bases at V and 5 bases at J, with 14 bases in the middle. CDR3 DNA sequence: TGCGCCAGCAGCTTAAGTCCAGCCAGCCACAATGAGCAGTTCTTC. Translation gives CASSLSPASHNEQFF.